This TCR beta chain stems from a study of blood T cell repertoires in COVID-19. Across the study: T cells, B-cell-depleted T cells, or PBMCs supplied cDNA or gDNA.

How the authors handled the data: Cell counts per sample came from amplifying reference gene primers. The table came from immunoSEQ multiplex PCR; TCRdb's copy has only in-frame clones and leaves some out. The V and J calls and clone size come from that table; D and trimming were worked out from the DNA. The sample records over 85,000 clones, 70% to 90% being singletons. J was trimmed by 4 bases and V by 5 bases; bases with no gene match: 10. Germline V gene data show CDR1 as LGHDT and CDR2 as YNNKEL (reference sequence). This CDR3 is 15 amino acids long. This chain links TRBV3-1 (or the pseudogene TRBV3-2) with TRBJ1-2, with 7 bases lining up with TRBD1. Sequenced material: peripheral blood. The TCR comes from a man aged 50 to 59 with active or convalescent COVID-19. The CDR3: CASSDGTGDFYGYTF. CDR3 coding DNA: TGTGCCAGCAGCGACGGTACAGGGGACTTCTATGGCTACACCTTC.